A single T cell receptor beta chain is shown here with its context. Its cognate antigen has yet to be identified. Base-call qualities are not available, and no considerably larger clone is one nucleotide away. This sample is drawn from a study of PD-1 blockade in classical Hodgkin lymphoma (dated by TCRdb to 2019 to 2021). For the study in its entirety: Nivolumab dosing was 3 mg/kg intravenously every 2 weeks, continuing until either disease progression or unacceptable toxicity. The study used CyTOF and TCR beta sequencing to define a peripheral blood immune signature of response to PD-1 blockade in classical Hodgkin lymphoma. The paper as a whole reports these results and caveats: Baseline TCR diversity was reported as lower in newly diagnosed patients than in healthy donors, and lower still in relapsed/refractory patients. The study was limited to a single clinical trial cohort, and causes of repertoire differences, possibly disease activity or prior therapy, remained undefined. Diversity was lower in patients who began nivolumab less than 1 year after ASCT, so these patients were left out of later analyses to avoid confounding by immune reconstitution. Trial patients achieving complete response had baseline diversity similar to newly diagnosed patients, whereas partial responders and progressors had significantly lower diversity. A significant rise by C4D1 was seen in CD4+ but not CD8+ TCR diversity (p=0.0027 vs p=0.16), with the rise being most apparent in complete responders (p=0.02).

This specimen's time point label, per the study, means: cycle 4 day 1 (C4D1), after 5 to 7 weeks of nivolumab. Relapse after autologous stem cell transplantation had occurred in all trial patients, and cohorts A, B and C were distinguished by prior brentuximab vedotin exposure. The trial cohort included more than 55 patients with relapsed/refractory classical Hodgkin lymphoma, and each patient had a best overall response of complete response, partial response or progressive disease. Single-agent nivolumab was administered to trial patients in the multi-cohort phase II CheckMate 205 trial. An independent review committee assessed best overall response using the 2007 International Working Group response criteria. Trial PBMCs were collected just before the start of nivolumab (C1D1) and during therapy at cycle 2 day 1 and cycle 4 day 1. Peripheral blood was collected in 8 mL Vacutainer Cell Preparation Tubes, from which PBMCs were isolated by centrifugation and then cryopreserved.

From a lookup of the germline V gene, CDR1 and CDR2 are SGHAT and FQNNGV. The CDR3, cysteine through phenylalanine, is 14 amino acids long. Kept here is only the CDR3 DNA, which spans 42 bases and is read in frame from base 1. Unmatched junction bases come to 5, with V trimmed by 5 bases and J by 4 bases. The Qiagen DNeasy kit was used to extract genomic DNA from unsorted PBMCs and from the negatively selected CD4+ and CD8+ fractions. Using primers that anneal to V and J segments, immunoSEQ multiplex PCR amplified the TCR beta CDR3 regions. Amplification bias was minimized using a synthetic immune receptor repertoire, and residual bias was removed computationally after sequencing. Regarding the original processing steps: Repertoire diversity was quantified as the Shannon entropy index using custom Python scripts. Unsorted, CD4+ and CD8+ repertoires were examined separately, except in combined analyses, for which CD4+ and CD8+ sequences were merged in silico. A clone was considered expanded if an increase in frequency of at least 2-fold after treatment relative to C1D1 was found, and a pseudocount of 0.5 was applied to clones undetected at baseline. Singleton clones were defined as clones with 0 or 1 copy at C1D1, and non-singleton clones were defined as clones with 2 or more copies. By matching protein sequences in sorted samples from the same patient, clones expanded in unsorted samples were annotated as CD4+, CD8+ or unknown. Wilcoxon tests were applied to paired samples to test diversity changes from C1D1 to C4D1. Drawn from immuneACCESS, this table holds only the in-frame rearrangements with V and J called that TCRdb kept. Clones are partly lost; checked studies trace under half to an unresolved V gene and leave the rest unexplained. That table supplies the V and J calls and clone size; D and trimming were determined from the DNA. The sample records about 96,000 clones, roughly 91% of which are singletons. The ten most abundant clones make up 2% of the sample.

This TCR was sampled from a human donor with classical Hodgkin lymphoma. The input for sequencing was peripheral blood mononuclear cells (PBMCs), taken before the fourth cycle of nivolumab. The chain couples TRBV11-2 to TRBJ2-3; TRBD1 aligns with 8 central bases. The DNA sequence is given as TGTGCCAGCAGCCCGCAGGGGGCCGCAGATACGCAGTATTTT. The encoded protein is CASSPQGAADTQYF.